The clone carrying this TCR beta chain was seen a few times. As yet, its antigen is unknown. The data derive from a study of vaccination effects on CD4 cells after COVID-19. Libraries were prepared by immunoSEQ multiplex PCR; TCRdb keeps only in-frame clonotypes and omits some of them. Seen here are 40,000 to 50,000 clones, roughly 70% observed once, and the top ten hold 26%. Trimming took 5 bases from V and 7 from J; bases not matched to a gene: 2. The CDR3 totals 12 residues. In germline, CDR1 is SQVTM, CDR2 ANQGSEA. Under the ViraFEST assay, PBMC were stimulated with viral peptide pools so that antigen-specific CD4+ T cells expanded. Sequencing was performed afterwards. The culture ran for 10 days, and then CD4+ T cells were isolated. Nucleocapsid antibodies were negative in the vaccine recipients, who had never had SARS-CoV-2 infection.

The sample was CD4+ T cells from PBMCs cultured with HCoV-OC43 spike peptides, taken before COVID-19 vaccination. Subset of the sample: HCoV-OC43 spike overlapping peptide pool stimulation. This sequence joins TRBV29-1 and TRBJ1-6, with 7 bases matching TRBD1. This receptor was identified in a human donor who received a COVID-19 vaccine. CDR3 nucleotides: TGCAGCGTTAGACAGGGCAATTCACCCCTCCACTTT. It encodes CSVRQGNSPLHF.